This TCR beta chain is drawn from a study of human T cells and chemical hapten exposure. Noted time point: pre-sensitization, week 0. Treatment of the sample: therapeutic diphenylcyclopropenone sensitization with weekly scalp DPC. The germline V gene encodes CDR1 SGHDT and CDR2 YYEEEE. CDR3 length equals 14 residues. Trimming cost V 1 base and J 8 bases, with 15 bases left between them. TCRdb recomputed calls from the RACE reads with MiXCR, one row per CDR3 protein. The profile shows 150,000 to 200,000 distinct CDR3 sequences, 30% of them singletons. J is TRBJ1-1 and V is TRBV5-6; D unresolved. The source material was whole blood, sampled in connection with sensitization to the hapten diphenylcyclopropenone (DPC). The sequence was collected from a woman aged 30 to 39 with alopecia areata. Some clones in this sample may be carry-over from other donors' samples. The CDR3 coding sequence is TGTGCCAGCAGCTTGATAATCGCAGATTACGAAGCTTTCTTT. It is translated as CASSLIIADYEAFF.